This paragraph reports one TCR beta chain. This clonotype was picked up many times. Its antigen is unknown. Base qualities are not recorded, but no much larger clone differs from it by a single base. The CDR3 holds 13 amino acids from the cysteine to the phenylalanine. CDR3 DNA only is kept here, 39 bases in frame from base 1. Trimming accounts for 4 bases at V and 5 bases at J, while the number of junction bases matched to no gene is 5. The germline V gene (reference sequence) gives CDR1 as SGHNT and CDR2 as YYREEE. TCR beta CDR3 regions were amplified from RNA transcripts. The first round of RT-PCR for the TCR CDR3 was performed with the HTBI primer set and the Qiagen OneStep RT-PCR kit. The libraries were constructed in a second round of multiplex PCR and then size-selected and purified. Libraries were sequenced paired-end with 100 bp reads on an Illumina HiSeq2000. On the authors' methods: Raw data were processed with SOAPnuke, discarding reads with adapters, uncalled bases, mean Phred below 15, or no exact constant-primer or identifier match. High-quality paired reads were merged with COPE v1.2.5, and unique nucleotide sequences were defined as clonotypes. Clonotypes were aligned to IMGT TRBV, TRBD and TRBJ reference segments using MiTCR v1.1. Only V-J combinations with frequency above 0.0001, covering 99% to 99.2% of repertoires, were analysed. A TCS score was defined as the ratio of F50 (clonal expansion) to E x V (chaos), with BLOSUM62-based TCRdist applied between CDR3 peptides within each V-J. Welch's t-statistics and random forest reduced roughly 500 V-J features to around 14, which were used in a naive Bayes classifier (R e1071). Through fastp at Q25 and MiXCR, TCRdb rebuilt clones from the public reads, retaining in-frame beta chains. All rows with the same CDR3 protein become a single entry with the most common DNA and genes. The V and J calls here are based on TCRdb, not the publication. This sample gives under 550,000 distinct CDR3 sequences in total; about 20% of them show up just once. The ten largest clones add up to approximately 50% of the sample.

Ophthalmopathy patients had moderately to severely active disease, with a Clinical Activity Score of 3 or more, a NOSPECS grade of 4 or more, and a disease duration of less than 3 months. Patients with uncontrolled infections, other autoimmune diseases, pregnancy or lactation were excluded. Clinical symptoms, serum thyroxine and TRAb, thyroid ultrasound, and orbital computed tomography formed the basis for the diagnoses. PBMCs were isolated from 7.5 to 10 ml of fresh peripheral blood by Ficoll-Paque density gradient centrifugation. Total RNA was extracted using Trizol reagent, and RNA quality was assessed on an Agilent 2100 Bioanalyzer. The data originate from a study of T cells in Graves' hyperthyroidism and ophthalmopathy (dated by TCRdb to about 2019). Background on the whole study: Peripheral blood samples were taken at the time of initial diagnosis, prior to any treatment. To identify distinguishing TCR V-J signatures, a discovery cohort of 90 to 100 patients was used, comprising 43 with Graves' ophthalmopathy and around 57 with stable Graves' hyperthyroidism. The 100 or so discovery patients were randomly split 7:3 into training and test sets. In addition, the study compared T-cell repertoires in thyroid tissue and in blood from six Graves' hyperthyroidism patients. Prospective prediction of ophthalmopathy was tested in an independent validation cohort consisting of under 20 hyperthyroidism patients and around 16 patients who later progressed to ophthalmopathy. TCR Vbeta CDR3 sequencing of 130 to 150 peripheral blood samples (over 40 ophthalmopathy, 75 hyperthyroidism and approximately 17 progressor patients) is reported in the paper. Following sampling, methimazole starting at 30 mg daily was given to hyperthyroidism patients, and high-dose intravenous methylprednisolone was given to ophthalmopathy patients.

The paper's findings and limits, for the study overall: Sample size was not statistically predetermined, and blinding of investigators to group allocation was not performed. In validation, progression to ophthalmopathy was predicted by the model with around 70% sensitivity and nearly 75% specificity, a median of 6.5 months before onset. Blood samples also contained most of the expanded thyroid clonotypes (frequency above 0.001), which suggests that blood repertoires may reflect thyroid immune responses. Ophthalmopathy was separated from stable hyperthyroidism by a 13 V-J signature model, with 85% to 90% sensitivity and approximately 81% specificity obtained in cross-validation and 80%/75% obtained in testing.

The receptor chain draws on TRBV5-4 and TRBJ2-5, with 7 central nucleotides matching TRBD1. Sequencing used blood. The TCR sequence derives from a man in his forties or fifties with Graves' ophthalmopathy. The CDR3 amino acid sequence is: CASSPGTVETQYF. The nucleotide sequence is TGTGCCAGCAGCCCGGGGACAGTGGAGACCCAGTACTTC.